Listed here are 8 T cell receptor beta chains from one sample, sequenced in a study of OX40 agonist ivuxolimab in advanced cancers. Measured with immunoSEQ multiplex PCR; TCRdb has only the in-frame clones, and not every one. The sample shows around 41,000 clones, more than 75% of them seen only once. The sample in question was CD4+ or CD8+ T cells sorted from blood, obtained in a trial of the OX40 agonist ivuxolimab. The receptor source for this set is an adult with an advanced solid tumor such as melanoma, head and neck, liver or kidney cancer.

The gene calls are TRBV11-2 and TRBJ2-2; D not certain. The ends were cut back, 2 bases at V and 3 bases at J, with 4 bases in the middle. This CDR3 region has 13 residues. The germline gives CDR1 SGHAT, CDR2 FQNNGV. The DNA for the CDR3 is TGTGCCAGCAGCTTAAGGTACACCGGGGAGCTGTTTTTT. As protein: CASSLRYTGELFF. Looking up the rest from reference TRBV11-2 and TRBJ2-2 gives the full variable domain: EAGVAQSPRYKIIEKRQSVAFWCNPISGHATLYWYQQILGQGPKLLIQFQNNGVVDDSQLPKDRFSAERLKGVDSTLKIQPAKLEDSAVYLCASSLRYTGELFFGEGSRLTVL.

The chain has TRBV7-9 and TRBJ1-1, with D unclear. Germline CDR1 reads SEHNR; CDR2 reads FQNEAQ (reference sequence). The CDR3 runs to 14 residues. V was trimmed by 1 base and J by 1 base, leaving 7 bases between them. The CDR3 sequence is CASSLGHQNTEAFF. The CDR3 DNA reads TGTGCCAGCAGCTTAGGCCACCAGAACACTGAAGCTTTCTTT.

This clone came up once. The chain combines TRBV28 with TRBJ2-7; no definite D call. The CDR3 consists of 12 residues. Trimming stripped 5 bases from V and 3 bases from J, with 8 bases between. Germline CDR1 is MDHEN and CDR2 is SYDVKM. In DNA form, the CDR3 reads TGTGCCAGCAGTCCGAGACTCTACGAGCAGTACTTC. Amino acid sequence: CASSPRLYEQYF.

V and J are TRBV2 and TRBJ1-3; 7 nucleotides line up with TRBD1. The ends lost 7 bases at V and 4 bases at J; junction bases unmatched: 10. There are 15 residues in the CDR3. Per the germline V gene, CDR1 is SNHLY and CDR2 is FYNNEI. The CDR3 sequence is CASTRRGTVGNTIYF. CDR3 nucleotide sequence: TGTGCCAGCACCCGCCGTGGGACAGTAGGAAACACCATATATTTT. Drawing the rest from reference TRBV2 and TRBJ1-3, the complete variable domain is EPEVTQTPSHQVTQMGQEVILRCVPISNHLYFYWYRQILGQKVEFLVSFYNNEISEKSEIFDDQFSVERPDGSNFTLKIRSTKLEDSAMYFCASTRRGTVGNTIYFGEGSWLTVV.

In DNA form, the CDR3 reads TGTGCCAGCAGCCCCTCGGACAGGCCCTACGAGCAGTACTTC. Protein product: CASSPSDRPYEQYF. J is TRBJ2-7 and V is TRBV7-9; 7 bases line up with TRBD1. Germline CDR1 is SEHNR and CDR2 is FQNEAQ (reference sequence). There are 14 residues in the CDR3. J gave up 2 bases and V 5 bases, and 6 bases lay outside the gene matches.

Here the CDR3 DNA reads TGCGCCAGCAGCCCCGGTCCGAACACTGAAGCTTTCTTT. The encoded protein is CASSPGPNTEAFF. The chain employs TRBV5-1 and TRBJ1-1; D not certain. CDR1 SGHRS and CDR2 YFSETQ come from the germline V gene. Trimming cost V 4 bases and J 1 base, with 8 bases left between them. The CDR3 spans 13 residues. Supplemented by reference TRBV5-1 and TRBJ1-1, the full variable domain reads KAGVTQTPRYLIKTRGQQVTLSCSPISGHRSVSWYQQTPGQGLQFLFEYFSETQRNKGNFPGRFSGRQFSNSRSEMNVSTLELGDSALYLCASSPGPNTEAFFGQGTRLTVV.

The rearrangement joins TRBV6-6 to TRBJ1-1; no definite D call. The length of the CDR3 is 12 residues. Trimming took off 8 bases at V and 3 bases at J, with 10 bases between the two ends. CDR1 and CDR2 from the germline V gene are MNHNY and SVGAGI (reference sequence). The CDR3 protein is CASVAGYTEAFF. CDR3 DNA sequence: TGTGCCAGCGTGGCGGGGTACACTGAAGCTTTCTTT.

The chain recombines TRBV13 with TRBJ1-1; D possibly corresponds to TRBD1 (6 bases). The CDR3 loop spans 14 amino acids. Germline CDR1 PRHDT, CDR2 FYEKMQ (reference sequence). The germline V and J ends were trimmed by 8 bases and 1 base, with 14 bases remaining between them. In nucleotides, the CDR3 is TGTGCCAGCGGACGTGGACAGACGAACACTGAAGCTTTCTTT. Residues: CASGRGQTNTEAFF.